This entry lists 21 T cell receptor beta chains sequenced from one sample in a study of T cell responses to AZD1222 COVID-19 vaccine. Libraries were prepared by immunoSEQ multiplex PCR; TCRdb keeps only in-frame clonotypes and omits some of them. This sample has approximately 60,000 clones; more than 70% occur once, and the top ten carry roughly a fifth. The sample consisted of peripheral blood, taken on day 0 of MenACWY control vaccination. The origin of the receptors is an adult in good health.

This sequence joins TRBV28 and TRBJ1-1; D remains ambiguous. The CDR3 loop spans 11 amino acids. V was trimmed by 2 bases and J by 5 bases, leaving 3 bases between them. Germline V lookup: CDR1 MDHEN, CDR2 SYDVKM. CDR3 protein: CASSLRTEAFF. CDR3 DNA sequence: TGTGCCAGCAGTTTACGGACTGAAGCTTTCTTT.

This chain links TRBV9 with TRBJ2-7; the D gene is possibly TRBD2 (6 bases). In germline, CDR1 is SGDLS, CDR2 YYNGEE. V was trimmed by 3 bases and J by 5 bases, leaving 15 bases between them. This CDR3 comprises 14 residues. DNA for the CDR3: TGTGCCAGCAGCGGAAACCGGGACTCGGACGAGCAGTACTTC. This sequence encodes CASSGNRDSDEQYF.

This clone appeared once. This chain uses TRBV4-3 with TRBJ1-2, with 7 nucleotides matching TRBD1. CDR1 and CDR2 from the germline V gene are LGHNA and YSLEER. The V gene end was trimmed by 1 base and the J gene end by 3 bases; junction bases not matched to a gene: 2. The CDR3 has 14 amino acids. CDR3 DNA sequence: TGCGCCAGCAGCCAAGCGGGACAGCACTATGGCTACACCTTC. Encoded protein: CASSQAGQHYGYTF.

V gene TRBV7-8 combines with J gene TRBJ1-5; D not resolved. The CDR3 runs to 13 residues. Trimming stripped 1 base from V and 6 bases from J, with 7 bases between. CDR1 SGHVS and CDR2 FQNEAQ come from the germline V gene. CDR3 DNA: TGTGCCAGCAGCTTAGACCGGGTTCAGCCCCAGCATTTT. It translates to CASSLDRVQPQHF.

The chain has TRBV5-5 and TRBJ1-1; 9 bases align to TRBD1. V was clipped by 3 bases and J by 1 base; unmatched bases: 4. The V gene's germline CDR1 is SGHKS and CDR2 YYEKEE (reference sequence). The CDR3 length is 15 residues. This CDR3 reads CASSWGQGPNTEAFF. The CDR3 DNA follows: TGTGCCAGCAGCTGGGGACAGGGACCGAACACTGAAGCTTTCTTT. Based on the CDR3 plus reference TRBV5-5 and TRBJ1-1, the full variable domain is DAGVTQSPTHLIKTRGQQVTLRCSPISGHKSVSWYQQVLGQGPQFIFQYYEKEERGRGNFPDRFSARQFPNYSSELNVNALLLGDSALYLCASSWGQGPNTEAFFGQGTRLTVV.

A single count supports this clone. The V and J genes are TRBV28 and TRBJ2-1; D might be TRBD1 or TRBD2, each matching 7 bases. The germline V gene encodes CDR1 MDHEN and CDR2 SYDVKM. Trimming removed 7 bases at V and 6 bases at J, with 22 bases between. This CDR3 is 16 amino acids long. CDR3 nucleotide sequence: TGTGCCAGCACCATCATAGGGAGGGGGCTTGTCAATGAGCAGTTCTTC. This encodes CASTIIGRGLVNEQFF.

This clone turned up a few times. The V gene is TRBV18, the J gene TRBJ1-4, with D perhaps TRBD1 (5 bases). This CDR3 is 13 amino acids long. V was pared by 6 bases and J by 3 bases, with 8 bases between. Germline assignment: CDR1 KGHSH and CDR2 LQKENI. CDR3 protein: CASSPGPNEKLFF. Written as DNA, the CDR3 is TGTGCCAGCTCCCCAGGGCCTAATGAAAAACTGTTTTTT.

The genes are TRBV2 and TRBJ2-1, with 10 bases aligning to TRBD2. Trimming removed 0 bases from V and 5 bases from J; junction bases left unmatched: 4. This CDR3 spans 16 amino acids. The V gene's germline CDR1 is SNHLY and CDR2 FYNNEI. Written as DNA, the CDR3 is TGTGCCAGCAGTGAAGCTAGCGGGAGGAGTAACAATGAGCAGTTCTTC. The encoded protein is CASSEASGRSNNEQFF.

V usage is TRBV3-1 (or the pseudogene TRBV3-2) and J usage is TRBJ1-6, with D possibly being TRBD1 (6 bases). V dropped 3 bases and J dropped 19 bases, with 22 bases sitting between them. CDR3 size: 14 residues. Germline CDR1 and CDR2: LGHDT and YNNKEL (reference sequence). CDR3 loop: CASSHTSGAGYTHF. CDR3 DNA: TGTGCCAGCAGCCACACTTCGGGGGCGGGATATACTCACTTT.

J is TRBJ2-2 and V is TRBV18; D is uncertain. CDR1 is KGHSH, CDR2 LQKENI, per germline. This CDR3 comprises 14 residues. Trimming took off 8 bases at V and 0 bases at J, with 10 bases between the two ends. CDR3 DNA sequence: TGTGCCAGCCGTACAACAGCGAACACCGGGGAGCTGTTTTTT. Translated: CASRTTANTGELFF.

CDR3 DNA sequence: TGTGCCAGCAGTGAGGTGGGAGGGGACACCGGGGAGCTGTTTTTT. It encodes CASSEVGGDTGELFF. V gene TRBV2 combines with J gene TRBJ2-2; 7 nucleotides match TRBD2. The germline V gene has CDR1 SNHLY and CDR2 FYNNEI. The ends lost 3 bases at V and 3 bases at J; junction bases unmatched: 4. The CDR3 has 15 residues.

This clone was picked up a small number of times. The chain couples TRBV10-1 to TRBJ2-7; TRBD2 matches at 9 bases. CDR3 length: 18 residues. After removal of 1 base from V and 2 bases from J, the junction contained 12 bases not matched to a gene. Germline CDR1 is WNHNN and CDR2 is SYGVQD (reference sequence). CDR3 sequence (DNA): TGCGCCAGCAGTGAGTGTGGCGGGAGGGCTCCCCGACCCTACGAGCAGTACTTC. Its translation is CASSECGGRAPRPYEQYF.

This rearrangement joins TRBV15 to TRBJ1-3; D is possibly TRBD1 (6 bases). Trimming took off 0 bases at V and 0 bases at J, with 12 bases between the two ends. The CDR3 sequence is 17 residues long. Germline CDR1 is LNHNV and CDR2 is YYDKDF (reference sequence). The CDR3 region has the DNA TGTGCCACCAGCAGAGAGGCCGGGACACACTCTGGAAACACCATATATTTT. Protein: CATSREAGTHSGNTIYF.

The rearrangement uses TRBV10-2 and TRBJ1-5; a possible D gene is TRBD1 (5 bases). Germline lookup yields CDR1 WSHSY and CDR2 SAAADI. Trimming cost V 5 bases and J 4 bases, with 9 bases left between them. The CDR3 covers 13 residues. CDR3 sequence reads: CASSRTPNQPQHF. Written as DNA, the CDR3 is TGCGCCAGCAGTAGGACACCAAATCAGCCCCAGCATTTT.

The V gene is TRBV7-2, the J gene TRBJ1-3; 9 nucleotides match TRBD1. Per the germline V gene, CDR1 is SGHTA and CDR2 is FQGNSA. The CDR3 has 14 amino acids. Trimming removed 3 bases from V and 6 bases from J; junction bases left unmatched: 3. The CDR3 protein is CASSFRTGENTIYF. CDR3 coding DNA: TGTGCCAGCAGCTTTCGGACAGGGGAAAACACCATATATTTT.

The rearrangement joins TRBV29-1 to TRBJ2-7; no definite D call. CDR1 and CDR2 from the germline V gene are SQVTM and ANQGSEA. V lost 2 bases, J lost 3 bases, and 8 bases lay in between. The CDR3 has 12 residues. This chain's CDR3 is CSVEMSNYEQYF. DNA for the CDR3: TGCAGCGTTGAAATGTCCAACTACGAGCAGTACTTC.

This chain uses TRBV27 with TRBJ1-1; 8 bases match TRBD1. The CDR3 has 13 residues. The ends lost 8 bases at V and 2 bases at J; junction bases unmatched: 4. CDR1 is MNHEY, CDR2 SMNVEV, per germline (reference sequence). The CDR3 DNA reads TGTGCCAGCTACGACAGGGGCAACACTGAAGCTTTCTTT. As protein: CASYDRGNTEAFF.

This clone has a handful of counts. V and J are TRBV7-9 and TRBJ2-1; 9 bases agree with TRBD2. The CDR3 contains 16 residues. The junction had 12 bases not matched to a gene; V was cut back by 5 bases and J by 7 bases. Germline V gene sequence: CDR1 SEHNR, CDR2 FQNEAQ (reference sequence). The CDR3 DNA sequence: TGTGCCAGCAGCCCCGTTAGTAGCGGGAGTATGAATGAGCAGTTCTTC. It yields the protein CASSPVSSGSMNEQFF.

The V call is TRBV5-6, the J call TRBJ2-7, with 14 bases fitting TRBD2. The V gene end was trimmed by 2 bases and the J gene end by 5 bases; junction bases not matched to a gene: 3. The length of the CDR3 is 15 residues. CDR1 SGHDT and CDR2 YYEEEE come from the germline V gene. The CDR3 loop is CASSFPGLAGDEQYF. CDR3 sequence (DNA): TGTGCCAGCAGCTTCCCGGGACTAGCGGGAGACGAGCAGTACTTC. Drawing the rest from reference TRBV5-6 and TRBJ2-7, the complete variable domain is DAGVTQSPTHLIKTRGQQVTLRCSPKSGHDTVSWYQQALGQGPQFIFQYYEEEERQRGNFPDRFSGHQFPNYSSELNVNALLLGDSALYLCASSFPGLAGDEQYFGPGTRLTVT.

In DNA, the CDR3 is TGCGCCAGCAGCCAAGAGAGATCACAGCGAGCCTACGAGCAGTACTTC. Protein sequence: CASSQERSQRAYEQYF. The chain combines TRBV4-3 with TRBJ2-7; D not certain. The V end lost 0 bases, the J end lost 2 bases, and 14 bases lay between the germline ends. The CDR3 contains 16 residues. CDR1 is LGHNA and CDR2 is YSLEER in the germline V gene.

CDR3 sequence reads: CASSPTTGGNTEAFF. CDR3 bases: TGTGCCAGCAGCCCAACAACTGGAGGGAACACTGAAGCTTTCTTT. The V call is TRBV9, the J call TRBJ1-1, with D unresolved. The CDR3 is 15 residues long. The germline V gene encodes CDR1 SGDLS and CDR2 YYNGEE. V lost 4 bases to trimming and J lost 1 base, with 14 bases between them.